The entry below describes one T cell receptor (beta chain). These data are taken from a study of blood T cell repertoires in COVID-19. In the original analysis: Amplification with reference gene primers provided the estimates of nucleated cell counts. The protocol was immunoSEQ multiplex PCR, while the TCRdb copy is restricted to in-frame clones and leaves out a portion. V, J and clone size are those of that table, while D and trimming were read from the DNA. The profile shows some 180,000 clones, 70% to 80% of them singletons. The V and J ends lost 11 bases and 4 bases respectively, with 9 bases between them. CDR3 length equals 11 residues. Per germline, CDR1 MDHEN and CDR2 SYDVKM.

The rearrangement joins TRBV28 to TRBJ1-5, with a weak D call TRBD1 (5 bases). The sequence came from a man between 50 and 59 years old who had recovered from COVID-19. Sequencing was performed on peripheral blood. CDR3 in amino acids: CAGGGNQPQHF. CDR3 sequence (DNA): TGTGCCGGGGGGGGAAATCAGCCCCAGCATTTT.